The rows below give T cell receptor beta chains drawn from one sample of a study of read filtering for tumor transcriptome and immune sequencing. MiXCR, run by TCRdb on the reads, gives a single entry per CDR3 protein. Of more than 45,000 distinct CDR3 sequences listed, roughly a fifth are singletons. Material: a population of CD138-negative cells sorted from bone marrow. The receptors were gathered from a donor aged 40 or older with multiple myeloma. CDR3s leave out the opening cysteine and the closing phenylalanine or tryptophan. Each record gives: V gene, J gene, CDR3 length, CDR3 protein.

V gene: TRBV20-1; J gene: TRBJ2-1; CDR3 length: 14; CDR3 protein: SASPPSKGPYTEQF
V gene: TRBV7-2; J gene: TRBJ2-3; CDR3 length: 14; CDR3 protein: ASSPIVGRGTDTQY
V gene: TRBV7-2; J gene: TRBJ2-1; CDR3 length: 13; CDR3 protein: ASSLAGTSYNEQF
V gene: TRBV3-1; J gene: TRBJ2-1; CDR3 length: 17; CDR3 protein: ASSQVPTRTSGNYNEQF
V gene: TRBV5-1; J gene: TRBJ2-1; CDR3 length: 15; CDR3 protein: ASIQGGGLATYNEQF
V gene: TRBV29-1; J gene: TRBJ2-3; CDR3 length: 11; CDR3 protein: SVTRDITDTQY
V gene: TRBV6-6; J gene: TRBJ1-5; CDR3 length: 14; CDR3 protein: ASSPAGTGGNQPQH
V gene: TRBV6-6; J gene: TRBJ2-1; CDR3 length: 9; CDR3 protein: ASERANEQF
V gene: TRBV6-2/TRBV6-3; J gene: TRBJ1-2; CDR3 length: 13; CDR3 protein: ASSFAQGANYGYT
V gene: TRBV2; J gene: TRBJ2-5; CDR3 length: 14; CDR3 protein: ASSEASGRGGETQY
V gene: TRBV7-9; J gene: TRBJ1-5; CDR3 length: 12; CDR3 protein: ASSLSGDNQPQH
V gene: TRBV3-1; J gene: TRBJ2-1; CDR3 length: 14; CDR3 protein: ASSQAAGGQVNEQF
V gene: TRBV24-1; J gene: TRBJ2-1; CDR3 length: 19; CDR3 protein: ATSDDTTRVSPDTSGYEQF
V gene: TRBV18; J gene: TRBJ2-5; CDR3 length: 11; CDR3 protein: ASSPILRETQY
V gene: TRBV12-3/TRBV12-4; J gene: TRBJ1-1; CDR3 length: 11; CDR3 protein: ASSTGVYTEAF
V gene: TRBV6-2/TRBV6-3; J gene: TRBJ2-4; CDR3 length: 13; CDR3 protein: ASRKSSDPKNIQY
V gene: TRBV12-3/TRBV12-4; J gene: TRBJ2-2; CDR3 length: 14; CDR3 protein: ASSLAASGNTGELF
V gene: TRBV12-5; J gene: TRBJ2-4; CDR3 length: 15; CDR3 protein: ASGTRSTIEWIEIQY